This paragraph covers one TCR beta chain sequence. The antigen remains unidentified. These data come from a study of shared clonotypes between healthy human individuals. Notes on the study in general: Relative to memory subsets, naive subsets generally showed larger estimated richness.

Sorted-subset replicate PCR reactions were performed with approximately 200 ng DNA, corresponding to about 32,000 T cell genomes. In the original workflow: Junction-only immunoSEQ sequences carried no quality scores, so filtering differed. Produced via immunoSEQ multiplex PCR; TCRdb's table is partial and in-frame only. That table furnishes V, J and clone size, whereas the DNA furnished D and trimming. The sample consists of 950,000 to 1,100,000 clones, roughly 74% of them appearing once. The TCR sequence derives from a man younger than 35 in good health. Some clones in this sample may be carry-over from other donors' samples. The sequenced material came from memory CD4+ T cells from PBMCs. The subset was: CD45RA-negative fraction.

The CDR3 loop reads CASSPGLAGRGTQYF. The CDR3 bases are TGTGCCAGCAGCCCGGGGCTAGCGGGAAGGGGGACCCAGTACTTC. The chain is built from TRBV4-2 and TRBJ2-5; 9 positions match TRBD2. There are 15 residues in the CDR3. Germline loops: CDR1 LGHNA, CDR2 YNFKEQ. The V and J ends lost 4 bases and 7 bases, in that order; junction bases with no gene match: 10.